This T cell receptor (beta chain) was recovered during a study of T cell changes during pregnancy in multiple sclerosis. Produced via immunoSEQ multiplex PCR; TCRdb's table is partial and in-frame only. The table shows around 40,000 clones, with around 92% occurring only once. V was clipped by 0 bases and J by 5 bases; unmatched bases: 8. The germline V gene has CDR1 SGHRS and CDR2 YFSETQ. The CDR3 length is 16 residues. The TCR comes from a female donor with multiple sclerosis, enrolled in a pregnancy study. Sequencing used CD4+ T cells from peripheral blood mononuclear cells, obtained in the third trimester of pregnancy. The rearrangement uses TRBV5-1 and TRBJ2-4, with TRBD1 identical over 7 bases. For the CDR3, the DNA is TGCGCCAGCAGCTTGGCCACAGGGGTAGTAGAAAACATTCAGTACTTC. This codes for CASSLATGVVENIQYF. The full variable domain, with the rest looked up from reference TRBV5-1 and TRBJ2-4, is KAGVTQTPRYLIKTRGQQVTLSCSPISGHRSVSWYQQTPGQGLQFLFEYFSETQRNKGNFPGRFSGRQFSNSRSEMNVSTLELGDSALYLCASSLATGVVENIQYFGAGTRLSVL.